This TCR beta chain was captured by sequencing in a study of cytomegalovirus exposure and HLA in healthy donors. Study results and caveats: The classifier, whose performance was assessed in both the original and validation cohorts, reportedly diagnosed cytomegalovirus status with high specificity and sensitivity. Apparent HLA restriction characterized most CMV-associated TCR beta chains in a later analysis. In a later analysis, donors in an Asian-associated ancestry cluster reportedly had fewer N-insertions in productive TCRs than the cohort mean. Follow-up analysis later connected one missense variant in DCLRE1C with trimming of TCR beta V- and J-genes.

This PCR relied on a set of 60 Vbeta primers and 13 Jbeta primers. TCRdb's copy holds only in-frame clones and misses some; the assay was immunoSEQ multiplex PCR. The table has 95,000 to 100,000 clones, approximately 9% seen once. Notes on this clone: The antigen is not known.

The CDR3 is made up of 17 amino acids. In germline, CDR1 is SGHDT, CDR2 YYEEEE. V lost 1 base, J lost 3 bases, and 17 bases lay in between. The receptor was derived from a man aged 50 or older in good health and CMV-seropositive. The specimen sequenced was PBMCs. The rearrangement links TRBV5-6 to TRBJ2-1; TRBD2 might be the D (5 bases). Here the CDR3 reads CASSLFRGIIYYNEQFF. As DNA, the CDR3 is TGTGCCAGCAGCTTGTTTAGAGGGATTATCTACTACAATGAGCAGTTCTTC. The whole variable domain, remainder taken from reference TRBV5-6 and TRBJ2-1, is DAGVTQSPTHLIKTRGQQVTLRCSPKSGHDTVSWYQQALGQGPQFIFQYYEEEERQRGNFPDRFSGHQFPNYSSELNVNALLLGDSALYLCASSLFRGIIYYNEQFFGPGTRLTVL.